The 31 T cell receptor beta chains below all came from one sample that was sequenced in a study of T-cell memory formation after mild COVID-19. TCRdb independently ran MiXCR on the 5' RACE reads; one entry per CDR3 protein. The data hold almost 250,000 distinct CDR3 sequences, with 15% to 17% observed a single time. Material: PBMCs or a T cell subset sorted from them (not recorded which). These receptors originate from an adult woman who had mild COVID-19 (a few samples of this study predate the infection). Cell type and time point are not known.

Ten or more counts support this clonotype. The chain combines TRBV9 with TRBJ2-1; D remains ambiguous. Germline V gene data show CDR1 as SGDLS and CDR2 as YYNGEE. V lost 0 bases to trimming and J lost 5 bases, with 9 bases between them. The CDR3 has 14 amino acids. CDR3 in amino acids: CASSVVQFNNEQFF. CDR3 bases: TGTGCCAGCAGCGTAGTACAGTTCAACAATGAGCAGTTCTTC.

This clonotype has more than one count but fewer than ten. CDR3 in amino acids: CASSDEEGGINYGYTF. In nucleotides, the CDR3 is TGTGCCAGCAGCGACGAGGAAGGGGGCATTAACTATGGCTACACCTTC. V gene TRBV5-5 combines with J gene TRBJ1-2, with 7 bases lining up with TRBD1. The CDR3 has 16 residues. V lost 4 bases and J lost 1; bases outside the gene matches: 10. Germline CDR1 is SGHKS and CDR2 is YYEKEE (reference sequence).

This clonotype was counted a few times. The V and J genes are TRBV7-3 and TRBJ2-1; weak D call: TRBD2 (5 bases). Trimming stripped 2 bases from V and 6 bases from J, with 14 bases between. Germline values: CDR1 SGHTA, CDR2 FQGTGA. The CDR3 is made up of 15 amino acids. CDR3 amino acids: CASSLGMARGNEQFF. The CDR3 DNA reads TGTGCCAGCAGCTTAGGCATGGCCCGGGGCAATGAGCAGTTCTTC.

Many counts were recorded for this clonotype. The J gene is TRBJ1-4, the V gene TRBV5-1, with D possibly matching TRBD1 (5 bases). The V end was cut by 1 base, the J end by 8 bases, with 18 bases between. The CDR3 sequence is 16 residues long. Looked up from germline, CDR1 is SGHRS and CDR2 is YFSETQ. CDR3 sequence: CASSLPAGLTSEKLFF. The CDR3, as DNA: TGCGCCAGCAGCTTGCCCGCGGGACTGACTTCGGAAAAACTGTTTTTT.

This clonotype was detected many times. CDR3 amino acids: CASSLAGDQPQHF. In DNA, the CDR3 is TGTGCCAGCAGCTTAGCAGGGGATCAGCCCCAGCATTTT. The chain recombines TRBV5-6 with TRBJ1-5, with D perhaps TRBD1 (6 bases). V was clipped by 2 bases and J by 5 bases, with 8 bases between them. The CDR3 is 13 residues long. Germline V gene data show CDR1 as SGHDT and CDR2 as YYEEEE.

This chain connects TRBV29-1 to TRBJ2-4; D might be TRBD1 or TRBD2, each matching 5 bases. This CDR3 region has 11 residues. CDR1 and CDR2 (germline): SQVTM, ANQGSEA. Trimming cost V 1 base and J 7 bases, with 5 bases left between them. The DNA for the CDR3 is TGCAGCGTTGAAGGGGGGAACATTCAGTACTTC. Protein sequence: CSVEGGNIQYF.

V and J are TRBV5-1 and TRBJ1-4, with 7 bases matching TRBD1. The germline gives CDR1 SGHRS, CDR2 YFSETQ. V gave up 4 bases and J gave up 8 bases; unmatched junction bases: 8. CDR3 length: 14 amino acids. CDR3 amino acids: CASSHSGTEEKLFF. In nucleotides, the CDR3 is TGCGCCAGCAGCCACTCCGGGACAGAGGAAAAACTGTTTTTT. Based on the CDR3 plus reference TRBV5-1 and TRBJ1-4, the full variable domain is KAGVTQTPRYLIKTRGQQVTLSCSPISGHRSVSWYQQTPGQGLQFLFEYFSETQRNKGNFPGRFSGRQFSNSRSEMNVSTLELGDSALYLCASSHSGTEEKLFFGSGTQLSVL.

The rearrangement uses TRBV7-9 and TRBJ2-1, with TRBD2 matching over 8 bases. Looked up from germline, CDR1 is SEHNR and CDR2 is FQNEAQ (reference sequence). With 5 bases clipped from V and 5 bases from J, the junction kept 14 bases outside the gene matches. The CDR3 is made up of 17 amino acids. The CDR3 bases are TGTGCCAGCAGCCCATCACCGCGGGGGGCCACCGACAATGAGCAGTTCTTC. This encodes CASSPSPRGATDNEQFF.

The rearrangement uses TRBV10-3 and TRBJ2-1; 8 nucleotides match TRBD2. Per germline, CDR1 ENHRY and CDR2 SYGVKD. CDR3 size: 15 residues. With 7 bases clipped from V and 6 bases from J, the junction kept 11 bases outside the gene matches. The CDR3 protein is CAITMGLGTSNEQFF. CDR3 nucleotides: TGTGCCATCACCATGGGACTAGGGACGTCCAATGAGCAGTTCTTC.

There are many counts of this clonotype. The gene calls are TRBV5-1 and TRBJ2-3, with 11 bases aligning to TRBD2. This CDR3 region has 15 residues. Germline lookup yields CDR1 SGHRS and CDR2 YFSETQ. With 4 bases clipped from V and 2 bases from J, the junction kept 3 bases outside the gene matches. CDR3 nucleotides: TGCGCCAGCAGCCAGACTAGCGGGGACACAGATACGCAGTATTTT. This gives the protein CASSQTSGDTDTQYF.

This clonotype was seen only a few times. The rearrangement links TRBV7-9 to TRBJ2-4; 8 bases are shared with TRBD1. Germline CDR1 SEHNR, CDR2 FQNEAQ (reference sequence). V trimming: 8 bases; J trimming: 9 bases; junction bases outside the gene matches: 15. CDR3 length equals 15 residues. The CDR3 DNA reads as TGTGCCAGCGCCCCTGCCAGGACAGGGTCTGGCATTCAGTACTTC. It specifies CASAPARTGSGIQYF.

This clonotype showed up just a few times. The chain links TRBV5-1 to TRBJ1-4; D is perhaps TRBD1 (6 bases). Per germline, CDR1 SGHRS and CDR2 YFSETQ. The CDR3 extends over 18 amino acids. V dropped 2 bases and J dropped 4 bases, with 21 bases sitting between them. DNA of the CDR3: TGCGCCAGCAGCTTAGGAGGGACAACCTTGGGATTTAATGAAAAACTGTTTTTT. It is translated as CASSLGGTTLGFNEKLFF.

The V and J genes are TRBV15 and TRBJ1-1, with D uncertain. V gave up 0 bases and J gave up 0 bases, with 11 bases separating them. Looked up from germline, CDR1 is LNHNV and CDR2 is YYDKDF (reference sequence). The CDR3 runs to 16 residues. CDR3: CATSRDPAAMNTEAFF. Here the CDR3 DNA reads TGTGCCACCAGCAGAGATCCGGCAGCCATGAACACTGAAGCTTTCTTT.

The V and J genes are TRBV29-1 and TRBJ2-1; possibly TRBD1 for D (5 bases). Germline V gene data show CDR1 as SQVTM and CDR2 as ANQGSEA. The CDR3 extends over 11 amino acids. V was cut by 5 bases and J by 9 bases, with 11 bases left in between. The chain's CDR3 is CSVTLDSEQFF. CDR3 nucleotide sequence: TGCAGCGTTACTCTAGACAGTGAGCAGTTCTTC.

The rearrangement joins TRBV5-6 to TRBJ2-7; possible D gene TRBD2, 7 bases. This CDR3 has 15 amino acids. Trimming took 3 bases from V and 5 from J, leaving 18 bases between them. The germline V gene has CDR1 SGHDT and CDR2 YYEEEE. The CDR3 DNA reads TGTGCCAGCAGCTCCGGGCGGGGGCAGGCCCACGAGCAGTACTTC. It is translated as CASSSGRGQAHEQYF.

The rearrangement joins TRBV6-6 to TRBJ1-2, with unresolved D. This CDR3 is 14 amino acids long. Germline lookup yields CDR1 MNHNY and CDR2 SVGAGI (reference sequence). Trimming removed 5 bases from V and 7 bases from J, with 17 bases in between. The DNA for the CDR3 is TGTGCCAGCAGTGACGGAAACACCAGCGGTGGCTACACCTTC. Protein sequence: CASSDGNTSGGYTF.

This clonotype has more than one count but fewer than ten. The CDR3 loop reads CASSYRGAETQYF. The CDR3 coding sequence is TGTGCCAGCAGCTACCGGGGCGCGGAGACCCAGTACTTC. The chain uses TRBV5-6 and TRBJ2-5, with D perhaps assigned TRBD1 or TRBD2 (5 bases each). Germline CDR1 SGHDT, CDR2 YYEEEE. Trimming took off 3 bases at V and 5 bases at J, with 11 bases between the two ends. The CDR3 has 13 amino acids.

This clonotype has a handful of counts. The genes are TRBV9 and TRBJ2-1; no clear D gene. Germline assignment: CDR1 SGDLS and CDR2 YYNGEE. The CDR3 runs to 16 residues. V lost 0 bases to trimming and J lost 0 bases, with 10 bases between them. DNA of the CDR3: TGTGCCAGCAGCGTAGTGCGGTACCCCTCCTACAATGAGCAGTTCTTC. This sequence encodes CASSVVRYPSYNEQFF.

The CDR3: CASRTQRGVGQFF. In DNA form, the CDR3 reads TGTGCCAGCAGGACTCAACGGGGTGTAGGGCAGTTCTTC. The rearrangement joins TRBV6-6 to TRBJ2-1; D might be TRBD2 (5 bases). This CDR3 is 13 amino acids long. Germline-derived CDR1 and CDR2 are MNHNY and SVGAGI (reference sequence). V dropped 6 bases and J dropped 12 bases, with 18 bases sitting between them.

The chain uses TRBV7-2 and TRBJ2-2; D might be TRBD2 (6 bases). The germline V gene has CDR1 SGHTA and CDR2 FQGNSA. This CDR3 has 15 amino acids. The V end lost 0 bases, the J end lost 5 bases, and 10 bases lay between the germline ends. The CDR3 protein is CASSLAVGGTGELFF. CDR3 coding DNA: TGTGCCAGCAGCTTAGCAGTCGGGGGAACCGGGGAGCTGTTTTTT. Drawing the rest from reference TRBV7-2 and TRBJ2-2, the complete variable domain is GAGVSQSPSNKVTEKGKDVELRCDPISGHTALYWYRQSLGQGLEFLIYFQGNSAPDKSGLPSDRFSAERTGGSVSTLTIQRTQQEDSAVYLCASSLAVGGTGELFFGEGSRLTVL.

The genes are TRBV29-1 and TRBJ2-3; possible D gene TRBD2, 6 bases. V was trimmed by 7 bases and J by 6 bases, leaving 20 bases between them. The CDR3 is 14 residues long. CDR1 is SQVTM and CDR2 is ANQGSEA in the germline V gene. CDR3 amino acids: CSALPGRLVDTQYF. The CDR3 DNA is TGCAGCGCCCTGCCAGGGAGGTTAGTTGATACGCAGTATTTT.

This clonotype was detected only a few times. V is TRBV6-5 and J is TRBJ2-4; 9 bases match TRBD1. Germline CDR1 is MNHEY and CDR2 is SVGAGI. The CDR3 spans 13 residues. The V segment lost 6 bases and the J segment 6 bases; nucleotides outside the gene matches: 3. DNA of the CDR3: TGTGCCAGCAGACGGGACAGGGTAAACATTCAGTACTTC. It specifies CASRRDRVNIQYF.

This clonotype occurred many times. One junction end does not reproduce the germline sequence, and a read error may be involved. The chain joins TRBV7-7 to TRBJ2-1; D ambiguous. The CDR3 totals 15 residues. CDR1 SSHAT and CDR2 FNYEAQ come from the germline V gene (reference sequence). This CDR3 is CASSFGWTSSNEQFF. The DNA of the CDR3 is TGTGCCAGCAGCTTTGGGTGGACCTCCTCCAATGAGCAGTTCTTC.

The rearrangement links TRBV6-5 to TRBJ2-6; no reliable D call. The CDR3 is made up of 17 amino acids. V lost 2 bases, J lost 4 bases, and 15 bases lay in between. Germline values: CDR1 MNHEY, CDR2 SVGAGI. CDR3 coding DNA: TGTGCCAGCAGTTACCCTGGGAAGGGAAGAGGGGCCAACGTCCTGACTTTC. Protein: CASSYPGKGRGANVLTF.

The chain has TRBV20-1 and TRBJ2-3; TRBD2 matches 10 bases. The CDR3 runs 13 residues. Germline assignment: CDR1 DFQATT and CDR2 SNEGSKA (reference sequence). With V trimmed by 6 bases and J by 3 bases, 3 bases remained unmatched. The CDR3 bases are TGCAGTGCCTATAGCGGGGGGACAGATACGCAGTATTTT. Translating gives CSAYSGGTDTQYF.

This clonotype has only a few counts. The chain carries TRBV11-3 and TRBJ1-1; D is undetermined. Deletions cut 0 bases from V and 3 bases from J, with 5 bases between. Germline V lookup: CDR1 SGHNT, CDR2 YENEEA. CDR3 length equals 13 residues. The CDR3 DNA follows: TGTGCCAGCAGCTTAGAGAGGGACACTGAAGCTTTCTTT. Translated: CASSLERDTEAFF.

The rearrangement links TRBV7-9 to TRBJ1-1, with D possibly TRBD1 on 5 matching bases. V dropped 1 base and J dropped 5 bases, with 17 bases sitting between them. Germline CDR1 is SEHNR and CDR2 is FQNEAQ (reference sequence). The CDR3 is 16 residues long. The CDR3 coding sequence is TGTGCCAGCAGCTTAGACGGGGATGGGGCCGTTACTGAAGCTTTCTTT. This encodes CASSLDGDGAVTEAFF.

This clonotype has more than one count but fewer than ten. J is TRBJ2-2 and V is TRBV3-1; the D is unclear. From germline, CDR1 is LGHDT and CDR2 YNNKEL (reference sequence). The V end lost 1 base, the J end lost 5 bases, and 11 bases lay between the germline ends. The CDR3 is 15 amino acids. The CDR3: CASSQGNIGTGELFF. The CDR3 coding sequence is TGTGCCAGCAGCCAAGGAAATATTGGGACCGGGGAGCTGTTTTTT.

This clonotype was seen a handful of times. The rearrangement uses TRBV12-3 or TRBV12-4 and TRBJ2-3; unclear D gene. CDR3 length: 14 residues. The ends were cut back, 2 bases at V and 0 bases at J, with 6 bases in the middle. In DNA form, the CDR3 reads TGTGCCAGCAGTTTACAAATTAGCACAGATACGCAGTATTTT. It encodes CASSLQISTDTQYF.

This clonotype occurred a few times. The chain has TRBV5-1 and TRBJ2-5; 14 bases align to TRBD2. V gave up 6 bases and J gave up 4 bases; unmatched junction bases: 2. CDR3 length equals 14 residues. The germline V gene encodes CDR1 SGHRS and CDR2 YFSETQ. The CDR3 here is CASTGLAGGETQYF. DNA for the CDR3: TGCGCCAGCACCGGACTAGCGGGGGGAGAGACCCAGTACTTC.

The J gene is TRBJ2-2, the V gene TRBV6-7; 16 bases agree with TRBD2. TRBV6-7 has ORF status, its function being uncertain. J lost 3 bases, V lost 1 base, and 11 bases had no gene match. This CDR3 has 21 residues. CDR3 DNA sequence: TGTGCCAGCAGTTACTTCCTCCCGGGACTAGCGGGAGGGCCGCACACCGGGGAGCTGTTTTTT. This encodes CASSYFLPGLAGGPHTGELFF.